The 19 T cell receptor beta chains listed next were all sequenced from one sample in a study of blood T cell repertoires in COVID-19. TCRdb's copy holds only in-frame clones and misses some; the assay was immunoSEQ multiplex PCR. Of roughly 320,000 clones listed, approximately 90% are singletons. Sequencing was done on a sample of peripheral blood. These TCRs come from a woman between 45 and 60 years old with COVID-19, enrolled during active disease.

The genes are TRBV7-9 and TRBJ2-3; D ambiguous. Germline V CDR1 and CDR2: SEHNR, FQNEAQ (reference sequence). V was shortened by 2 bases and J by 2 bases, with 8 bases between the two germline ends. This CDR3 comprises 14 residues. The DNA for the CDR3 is TGTGCCAGCAGCTTATATGGCAACACAGATACGCAGTATTTT. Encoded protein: CASSLYGNTDTQYF.

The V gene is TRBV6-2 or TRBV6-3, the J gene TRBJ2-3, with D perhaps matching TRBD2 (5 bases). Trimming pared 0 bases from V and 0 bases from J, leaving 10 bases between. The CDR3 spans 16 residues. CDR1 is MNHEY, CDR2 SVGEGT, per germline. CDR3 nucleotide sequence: TGTGCCAGCAGTTACTCCCCTTGGACTAGCACAGATACGCAGTATTTT. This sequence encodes CASSYSPWTSTDTQYF.

In DNA, the CDR3 is TGTGCCAGCAGCTCAGGAGCAGTCCTGGACAGCGCGCAAGAGACCCAGTACTTC. Its protein product is CASSSGAVLDSAQETQYF. The genes are TRBV11-3 and TRBJ2-5; perhaps TRBD1 as D (6 bases). Germline V gene sequence: CDR1 SGHNT, CDR2 YENEEA. Between the trimmed V and J ends, which lost 4 bases and 2 bases, there was a span of 23 bases. The CDR3 runs 18 residues.

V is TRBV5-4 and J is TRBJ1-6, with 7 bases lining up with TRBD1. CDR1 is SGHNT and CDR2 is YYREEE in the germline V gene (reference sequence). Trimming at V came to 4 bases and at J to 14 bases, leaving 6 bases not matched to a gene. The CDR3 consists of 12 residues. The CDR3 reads CASSQPTGTLHF. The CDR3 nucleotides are TGTGCCAGCAGCCAACCGACAGGGACCCTCCACTTT. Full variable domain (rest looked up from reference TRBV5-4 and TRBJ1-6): ETGVTQSPTHLIKTRGQQVTLRCSSQSGHNTVSWYQQALGQGPQFIFQYYREEENGRGNFPPRFSGLQFPNYSSELNVNALELDDSALYLCASSQPTGTLHFGNGTRLTVT.

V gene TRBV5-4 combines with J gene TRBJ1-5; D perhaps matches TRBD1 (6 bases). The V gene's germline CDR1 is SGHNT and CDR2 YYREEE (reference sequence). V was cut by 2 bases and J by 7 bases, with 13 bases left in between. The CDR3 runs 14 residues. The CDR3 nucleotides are TGTGCCAGCAGCTTTGTGGGGGCTGGGCAGCCCCAGCATTTT. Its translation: CASSFVGAGQPQHF.

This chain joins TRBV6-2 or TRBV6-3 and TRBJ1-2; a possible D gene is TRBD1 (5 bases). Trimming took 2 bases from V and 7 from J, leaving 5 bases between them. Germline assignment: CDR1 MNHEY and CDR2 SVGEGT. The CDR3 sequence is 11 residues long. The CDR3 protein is CASSYTGGYTF. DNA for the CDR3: TGTGCCAGCAGTTACACAGGTGGCTACACCTTC.

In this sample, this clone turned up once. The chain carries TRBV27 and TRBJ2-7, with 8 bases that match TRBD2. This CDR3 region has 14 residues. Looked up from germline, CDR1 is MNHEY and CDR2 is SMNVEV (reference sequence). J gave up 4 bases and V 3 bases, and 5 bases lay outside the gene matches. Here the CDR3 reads CASSFASGGYEQYF. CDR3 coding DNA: TGTGCCAGCAGTTTTGCGAGCGGGGGTTACGAGCAGTACTTC.

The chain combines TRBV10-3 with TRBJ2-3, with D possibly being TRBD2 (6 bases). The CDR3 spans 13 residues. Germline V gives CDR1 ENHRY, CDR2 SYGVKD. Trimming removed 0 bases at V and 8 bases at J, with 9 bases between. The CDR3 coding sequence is TGTGCCATCAGTGAGTCAACTAGCTCTACGCAGTATTTT. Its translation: CAISESTSSTQYF.

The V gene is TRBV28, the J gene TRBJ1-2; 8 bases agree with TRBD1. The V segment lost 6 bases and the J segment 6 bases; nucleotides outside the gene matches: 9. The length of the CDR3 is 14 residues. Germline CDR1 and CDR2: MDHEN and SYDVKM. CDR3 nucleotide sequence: TGTGCCAGCAGGGACAGGGTCTTAGGGGATGGCTACACCTTC. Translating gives CASRDRVLGDGYTF.

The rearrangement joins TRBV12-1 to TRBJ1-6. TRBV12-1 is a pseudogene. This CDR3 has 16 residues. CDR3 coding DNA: TGTGCCAGCAGCCATCGACGGGGCTCCTATAATTCACCCCTCCACTTT. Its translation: CASSHRRGSYNSPLHF.

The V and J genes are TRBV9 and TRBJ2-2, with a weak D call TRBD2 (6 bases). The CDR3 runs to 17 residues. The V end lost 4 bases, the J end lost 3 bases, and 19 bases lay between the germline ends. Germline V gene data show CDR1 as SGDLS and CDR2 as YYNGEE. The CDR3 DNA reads TGTGCCAGCAGCTTCGCGGGGAGCGTCGTGTACACCGGGGAGCTGTTTTTT. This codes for CASSFAGSVVYTGELFF.

For the CDR3, the DNA is TGCAGCGTTGTCAGGGCCAGGCGGGACGGTGGCTACACCTTC. Translating it yields CSVVRARRDGGYTF. The gene calls are TRBV29-1 and TRBJ1-2; tentative D call: TRBD1 (5 bases). V lost 4 bases and J 7 bases, leaving 19 bases between the germline ends. From germline, CDR1 is SQVTM and CDR2 ANQGSEA. This CDR3 is 14 amino acids long.

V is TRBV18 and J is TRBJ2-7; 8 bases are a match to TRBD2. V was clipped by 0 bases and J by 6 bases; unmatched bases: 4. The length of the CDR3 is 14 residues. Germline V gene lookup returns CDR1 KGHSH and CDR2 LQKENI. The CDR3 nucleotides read TGTGCCAGCTCACCACCGGGGGCGGGAGGCGAGCAGTACTTC. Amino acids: CASSPPGAGGEQYF.

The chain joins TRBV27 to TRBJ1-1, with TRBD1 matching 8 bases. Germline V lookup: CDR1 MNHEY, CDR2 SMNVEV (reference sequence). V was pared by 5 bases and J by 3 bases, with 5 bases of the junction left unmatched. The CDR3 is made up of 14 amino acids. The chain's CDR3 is CASSHRGSYTEAFF. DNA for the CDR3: TGTGCCAGCAGTCACAGGGGGAGTTACACTGAAGCTTTCTTT.

DNA of the CDR3: TGTGCCAGCAGTGAGTGGGGGACAGGGACCTACGAGCAGTACTTC. It encodes CASSEWGTGTYEQYF. V is TRBV6-1 and J is TRBJ2-7; 9 bases align to TRBD1. Germline lookup yields CDR1 MNHNS and CDR2 SASEGT. This CDR3 spans 15 amino acids. V trimming: 3 bases; J trimming: 2 bases; junction bases outside the gene matches: 5.

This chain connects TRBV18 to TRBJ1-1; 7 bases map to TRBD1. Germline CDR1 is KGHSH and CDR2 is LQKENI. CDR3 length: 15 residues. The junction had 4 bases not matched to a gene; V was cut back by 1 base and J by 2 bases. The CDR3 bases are TGTGCCAGCTCACCACTGGGACAGAGCAACACTGAAGCTTTCTTT. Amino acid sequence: CASSPLGQSNTEAFF.

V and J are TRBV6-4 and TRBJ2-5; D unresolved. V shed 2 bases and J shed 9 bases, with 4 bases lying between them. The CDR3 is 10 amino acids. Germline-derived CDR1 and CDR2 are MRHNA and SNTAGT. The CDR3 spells CASSDPSQYF. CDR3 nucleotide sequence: TGTGCCAGCAGTGACCCCTCCCAGTACTTC.

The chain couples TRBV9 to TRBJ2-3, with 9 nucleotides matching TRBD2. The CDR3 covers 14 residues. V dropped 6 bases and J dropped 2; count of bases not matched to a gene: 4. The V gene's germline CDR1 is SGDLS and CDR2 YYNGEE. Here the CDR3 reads CASKAGGYTDTQYF. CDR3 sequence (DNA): TGTGCCAGCAAAGCGGGAGGCTACACAGATACGCAGTATTTT.

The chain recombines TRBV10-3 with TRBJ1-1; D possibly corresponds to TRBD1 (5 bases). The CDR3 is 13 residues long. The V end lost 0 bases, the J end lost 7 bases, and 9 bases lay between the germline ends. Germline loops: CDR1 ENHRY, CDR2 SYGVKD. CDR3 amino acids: CAISESGGIEAFF. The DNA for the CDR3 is TGTGCCATCAGTGAGTCCGGGGGGATTGAAGCTTTCTTT.